This TCR beta chain was captured by sequencing in a study of T cells in Graves' hyperthyroidism and ophthalmopathy. In the case of this clonotype: The antigen remains undetermined.

CDR1 and CDR2 from the germline V gene are LGHDT and YNNKEL (reference sequence). The CDR3 is made up of 17 amino acids. V lost 1 base to trimming and J lost 4 bases, with 17 bases between them. The investigators amplified TCR beta CDR3 regions from RNA transcripts. A set of HTBI primers served as the primers for a first-round RT-PCR of the TCR CDR3. TCRdb recomputed calls from the multiplex PCR reads with MiXCR, one row per CDR3 protein. The sample lists about 640,000 distinct CDR3 sequences, more than 20% occurring once. Study conclusions and caveats: Also found in blood were most expanded thyroid clonotypes above 0.001.

The TCR originated in a man aged 30 to 45 with Graves' ophthalmopathy. The sequenced material came from blood. The chain is built from TRBV3-1 and TRBJ1-3; D possibly corresponds to TRBD1 (5 bases). CDR3 protein: CASSQGDGSIKGNTIYF. DNA for the CDR3: TGTGCCAGCAGCCAAGGGGACGGTTCGATTAAGGGAAACACCATATATTTT.